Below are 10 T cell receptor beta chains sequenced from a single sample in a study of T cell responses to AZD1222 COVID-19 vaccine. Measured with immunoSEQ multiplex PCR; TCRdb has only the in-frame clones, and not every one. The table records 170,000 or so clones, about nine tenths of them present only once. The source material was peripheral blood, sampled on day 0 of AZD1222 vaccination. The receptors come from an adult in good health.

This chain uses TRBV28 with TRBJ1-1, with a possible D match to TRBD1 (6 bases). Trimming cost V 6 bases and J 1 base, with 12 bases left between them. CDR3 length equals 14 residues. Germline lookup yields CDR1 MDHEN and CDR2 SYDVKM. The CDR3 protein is CASRPGTQNTEAFF. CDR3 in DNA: TGTGCCAGCAGGCCCGGGACACAGAACACTGAAGCTTTCTTT. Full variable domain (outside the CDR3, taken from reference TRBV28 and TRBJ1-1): DVKVTQSSRYLVKRTGEKVFLECVQDMDHENMFWYRQDPGLGLRLIYFSYDVKMKEKGDIPEGYSVSREKKERFSLILESASTNQTSMYLCASRPGTQNTEAFFGQGTRLTVV.

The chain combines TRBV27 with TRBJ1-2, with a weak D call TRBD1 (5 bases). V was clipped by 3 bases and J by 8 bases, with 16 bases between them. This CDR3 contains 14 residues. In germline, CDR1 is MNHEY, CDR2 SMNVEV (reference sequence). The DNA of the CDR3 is TGTGCCAGCAGTTTGGGGACGGCAGGCAGCGGCTACACCTTC. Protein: CASSLGTAGSGYTF.

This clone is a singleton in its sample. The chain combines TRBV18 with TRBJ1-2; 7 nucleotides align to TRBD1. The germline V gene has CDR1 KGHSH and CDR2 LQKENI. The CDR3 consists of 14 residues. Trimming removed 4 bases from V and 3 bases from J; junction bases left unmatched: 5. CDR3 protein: CASSLETGDYGYTF. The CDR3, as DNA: TGTGCCAGCTCACTCGAAACAGGGGACTATGGCTACACCTTC.

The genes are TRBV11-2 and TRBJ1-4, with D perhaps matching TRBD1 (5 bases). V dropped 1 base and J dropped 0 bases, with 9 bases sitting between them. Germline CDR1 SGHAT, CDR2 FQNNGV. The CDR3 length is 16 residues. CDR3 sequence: CASSLVTGATNEKLFF. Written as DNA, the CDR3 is TGTGCCAGCAGCTTAGTCACGGGGGCAACTAATGAAAAACTGTTTTTT.

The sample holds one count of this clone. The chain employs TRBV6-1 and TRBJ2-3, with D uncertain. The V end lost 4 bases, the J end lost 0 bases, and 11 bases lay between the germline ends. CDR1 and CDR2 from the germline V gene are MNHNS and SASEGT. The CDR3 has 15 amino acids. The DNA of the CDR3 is TGTGCCAGCAGTGTAGCCGTACTCAGCACAGATACGCAGTATTTT. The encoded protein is CASSVAVLSTDTQYF.

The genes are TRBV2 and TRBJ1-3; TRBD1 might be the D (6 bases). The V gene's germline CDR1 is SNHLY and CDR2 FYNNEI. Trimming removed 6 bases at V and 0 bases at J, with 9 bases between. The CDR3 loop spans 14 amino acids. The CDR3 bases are TGTGCCAGCAGCGGACAGAACTCTGGAAACACCATATATTTT. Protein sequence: CASSGQNSGNTIYF.

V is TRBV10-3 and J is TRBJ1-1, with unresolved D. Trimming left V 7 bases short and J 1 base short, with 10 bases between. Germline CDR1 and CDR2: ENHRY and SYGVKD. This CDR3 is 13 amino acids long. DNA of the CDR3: TGTGCCATCAAGAAAGGAGAGAACACTGAAGCTTTCTTT. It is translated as CAIKKGENTEAFF.

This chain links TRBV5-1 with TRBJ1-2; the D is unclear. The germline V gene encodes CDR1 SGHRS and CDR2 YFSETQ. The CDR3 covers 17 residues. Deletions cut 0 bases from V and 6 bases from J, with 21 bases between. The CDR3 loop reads CASSLAYGRAQLDGYTF. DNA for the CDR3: TGCGCCAGCAGCTTGGCCTACGGTAGGGCTCAGCTGGATGGCTACACCTTC.

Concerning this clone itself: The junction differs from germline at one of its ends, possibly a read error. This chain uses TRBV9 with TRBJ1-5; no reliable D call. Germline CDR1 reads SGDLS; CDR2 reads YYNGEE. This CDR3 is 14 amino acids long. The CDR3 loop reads CASGVVGGPEPQHF. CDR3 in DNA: TGTGCCAGCGGCGTAGTTGGAGGCCCGGAGCCCCAGCATTTT.

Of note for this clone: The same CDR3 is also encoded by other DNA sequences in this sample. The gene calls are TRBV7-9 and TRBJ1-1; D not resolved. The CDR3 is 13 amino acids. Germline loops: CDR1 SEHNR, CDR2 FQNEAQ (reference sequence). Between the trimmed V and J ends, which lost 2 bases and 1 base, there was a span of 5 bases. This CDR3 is CASSLRENTEAFF. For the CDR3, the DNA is TGTGCCAGCAGCTTAAGAGAGAACACTGAAGCTTTCTTT.